The clone carrying this T cell receptor (beta chain) was counted between two and nine times. TCRdb reprocessed the RT-PCR reads with MiXCR, giving one entry per CDR3 protein. The table includes about 540,000 distinct CDR3 sequences, around 25% detected once. Trimming cost V 0 bases and J 7 bases, with 10 bases left between them. The CDR3 runs to 14 residues. Germline V lookup: CDR1 SGDLS, CDR2 YYNGEE. This entry is derived from a study of response to subunit inactivated influenza vaccine. The same data also contributed to another study, on T cells expressing NK-cell markers. That paper states: The authors made TCR beta cDNA libraries by 5'RACE template switching. This switching added a universal primer site and UMIs. Sorted T-cell subsets CD3+CD56+NKG2C+, CD3+CD56+NKG2C- and CD3+CD56-NKG2C+ were TCR beta-sequenced. Alpha-beta TCR T cells were the sole sorting target in several experiments, owing to an anti-gamma-delta TCR antibody. The same clonotypes also predominated in the CD3+CD56-NKG2C+ fraction of several donors.

The receptor was derived from a man aged 50 or older who received an inactivated influenza vaccine. The sample in question was CD4+ T cells sorted from PBMCs, obtained approximately 12 days after vaccination. The V and J genes are TRBV9 and TRBJ2-2, with unresolved D. The CDR3 DNA reads TGTGCCAGCAGCGTAGGGGTCTTGGGCGGGGAGCTGTTTTTT. Translation gives CASSVGVLGGELFF.